This T cell receptor beta chain stems from a study of blood T cells in healthy people across ages. With 7 bases clipped from V and 5 bases from J, the junction kept 10 bases outside the gene matches. Germline V gene data show CDR1 as MNHNY and CDR2 as SVGAGI (reference sequence). The CDR3 runs to 14 residues. With a J-beta primer mix and a sample-barcoded 5' primer, a second PCR ran roughly 6 to 11 cycles. One entry per CDR3 protein, called by TCRdb with MiXCR from the 5' RACE reads. Here the sample spans about a million distinct CDR3 sequences, roughly 50% being singletons. The sequence derives from a woman in her fifties or sixties in good health. The sample comprised blood. The J gene is TRBJ2-5, the V gene TRBV6-6, with TRBD1 identical over 7 bases. CDR3 sequence (DNA): TGTGCCAGCACCCGGTCGCAGGGGGAGGAGACCCAGTACTTC. Translating it yields CASTRSQGEETQYF.